This T cell receptor (beta chain) was sequenced for a study of CD8 T cells in ankylosing spondylitis. Study outcomes and limitations: In reactive arthritis synovial fluid and blood, some motif variants had been reported before. Seemingly characteristic of ankylosing spondylitis blood was a TCR beta motif consisting of several highly homologous variants. Researchers report that disease-linked clones proved CD8+ and relatively rare in peripheral blood. From matched ankylosing spondylitis synovial fluid, disease-linked clones were reportedly recovered at significantly enriched levels.

The authors made TCR beta libraries by quantitative 5'-RACE with molecular barcodes. TCRdb reanalysed the 5' RACE reads using MiXCR and keeps one entry per CDR3 protein. The repertoire holds 450,000 to 550,000 distinct CDR3 sequences, with approximately 5% as singletons. The CDR3 covers 19 residues. The J segment lost 0 bases and the V segment lost 1 base, leaving 10 bases of the junction unmatched. Germline CDR1 and CDR2: SGHRS and YFSETQ. This clonotype was detected ten times or more. Its antigen is not known. This rearrangement joins TRBV5-1 to TRBJ2-3, with 11 bases matching TRBD2. This TCR came from a male donor with ankylosing spondylitis. The sample was blood, either unsorted or a sorted T cell fraction (not recorded which). CDR3 loop: CASSLLSGTSGTSTDTQYF. CDR3 in DNA: TGCGCCAGCAGCTTGCTCAGCGGGACTAGCGGAACTAGCACAGATACGCAGTATTTT.